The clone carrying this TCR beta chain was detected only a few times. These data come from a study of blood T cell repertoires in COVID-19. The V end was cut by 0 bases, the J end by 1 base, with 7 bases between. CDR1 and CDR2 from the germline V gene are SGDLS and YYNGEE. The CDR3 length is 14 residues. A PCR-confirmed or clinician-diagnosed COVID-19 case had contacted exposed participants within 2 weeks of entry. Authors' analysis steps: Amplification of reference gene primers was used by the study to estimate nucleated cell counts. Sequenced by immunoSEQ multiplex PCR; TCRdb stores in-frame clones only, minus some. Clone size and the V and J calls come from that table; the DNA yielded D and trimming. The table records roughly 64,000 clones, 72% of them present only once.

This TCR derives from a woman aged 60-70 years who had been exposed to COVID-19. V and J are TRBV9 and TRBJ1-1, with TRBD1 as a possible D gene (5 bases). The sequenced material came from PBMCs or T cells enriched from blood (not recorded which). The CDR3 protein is CASSVGGANTEAFF. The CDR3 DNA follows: TGTGCCAGCAGCGTAGGCGGGGCGAACACTGAAGCTTTCTTT.